This record concerns one T cell receptor beta chain sequence. Its antigen is unknown. It was RNA transcripts that yielded the amplified TCR beta CDR3 regions. In the first-round RT-PCR of the TCR CDR3, the HTBI primer set was used. TCRdb ran MiXCR on the multiplex PCR reads and lists one entry per CDR3 protein. The table includes almost 600,000 distinct CDR3 sequences, 46% detected once. Researchers defined stable Graves' hyperthyroidism as no ophthalmopathy progression within 18 months. The data belong to a study of T cells in Graves' hyperthyroidism and ophthalmopathy. Study-wide findings and caveats: Prediction of ophthalmopathy progression came a median roughly 6.4 months pre-onset.

The CDR3 sequence is 9 residues long. The germline V gene has CDR1 SNHLY and CDR2 FYNNEI. V was trimmed by 8 bases and J by 8 bases, leaving 3 bases between them. The specimen sequenced was peripheral blood or thyroid tissue (not recorded which). This receptor was identified in a woman aged 18-29 years with Graves' hyperthyroidism. The rearrangement joins TRBV2 to TRBJ2-2; D unresolved. The CDR3 region is CASGGELFF. The CDR3 DNA reads as TGTGCCAGCGGAGGGGAGCTGTTTTTT.